The sequence of this TCR beta chain was determined in a study of blood T cell repertoires in COVID-19. After removal of 3 bases from V and 11 bases from J, the junction contained 11 bases not matched to a gene. CDR1 is SGHRS, CDR2 YFSETQ, per germline. The CDR3 totals 14 residues. TCRdb's copy holds only in-frame clones and misses some; the assay was immunoSEQ multiplex PCR. The data show about 79,000 clones, with approximately 90% seen just once and approximately 13% held by the top ten. The sample taken for sequencing was peripheral blood. The V and J genes are TRBV5-1 and TRBJ1-5; TRBD1 matches 7 bases. The receptor's source is a man in his sixties or seventies with active or convalescent COVID-19. The CDR3 DNA sequence: TGCGCCAGCAGCTCCGGGACAGAGGGGACAGCCCAGCATTTT. Amino acids: CASSSGTEGTAQHF.